One and the same sample provided the 23 T cell receptor beta chains below, sequenced in a study of T cells after yellow fever vaccination. TCRdb passed the 5' RACE reads through MiXCR, listing each CDR3 protein once. The table has a few hundred thousand distinct CDR3 sequences, roughly 4.3% seen once. This specimen consisted of PBMCs, obtained 5 days after the yellow fever booster vaccination. Receptors were obtained from a man between 18 and 35 years old who received the YFV17D yellow fever vaccine.

This clonotype was picked up a small number of times. The rearrangement uses TRBV7-2 and TRBJ2-7, with TRBD1 identical over 7 bases. Germline CDR1 and CDR2: SGHTA and FQGNSA. The CDR3 has 14 amino acids. Losses at the gene ends were 5 bases for V and 5 bases for J; bases not matched to a gene: 9. This chain's CDR3 is CASSARDRVHEQYF. DNA for the CDR3: TGTGCCAGCAGCGCCCGAGACAGGGTGCACGAGCAGTACTTC. Together with reference TRBV7-2 and TRBJ2-7, the CDR3 gives the full variable domain: GAGVSQSPSNKVTEKGKDVELRCDPISGHTALYWYRQSLGQGLEFLIYFQGNSAPDKSGLPSDRFSAERTGGSVSTLTIQRTQQEDSAVYLCASSARDRVHEQYFGPGTRLTVT.

V usage is TRBV4-1 and J usage is TRBJ1-5; the D gene is possibly TRBD1 (6 bases). Germline V gene data show CDR1 as MGHRA and CDR2 as YSYEKL. CDR3 length: 17 amino acids. Trimming shortened V by 1 base and J by 4 bases, and 17 bases separated the two germline ends. CDR3 in DNA: TGCGCCAGCAGCCAAGGAGCCCAGGGGCCTTCGAATCAGCCCCAGCATTTT. It specifies CASSQGAQGPSNQPQHF.

The V and J genes are TRBV6-5 and TRBJ2-1, with D unresolved. Germline CDR1 and CDR2: MNHEY and SVGAGI. V lost 7 bases and J lost 0, with 7 bases in between. The CDR3 is 13 residues long. In DNA form, the CDR3 reads TGTGCCAGCAAGGAGAGCTCCTACAATGAGCAGTTCTTC. Encoded protein: CASKESSYNEQFF.

This clonotype occurred many times. The rearrangement joins TRBV7-2 to TRBJ1-5, with 9 nucleotides matching TRBD1. Losses at the gene ends were 1 base for V and 7 bases for J; bases not matched to a gene: 2. The CDR3 length is 14 residues. Per the germline V gene, CDR1 is SGHTA and CDR2 is FQGNSA. The CDR3 region is CASSLGQGEQPQHF. For the CDR3, the DNA is TGTGCCAGCAGCTTAGGACAGGGGGAACAGCCCCAGCATTTT.

This clonotype was seen more than once but under ten times. The J gene is TRBJ2-5, the V gene TRBV10-3; 11 nucleotides align to TRBD2. The CDR3 sequence is 15 residues long. V shed 10 bases, J shed 7 bases, and the junction held 14 bases outside the gene matches. Germline V lookup: CDR1 ENHRY, CDR2 SYGVKD. CDR3 sequence (DNA): TGTGCCAGCTCCGCCACTAGCGGGGGTGGTGGGACCCAGTACTTC. It yields the protein CASSATSGGGGTQYF.

This clonotype occurred a few times. The chain is built from TRBV10-3 and TRBJ2-5, with 12 nucleotides matching TRBD2. V lost 6 bases, J lost 0 bases, and 5 bases stayed unmatched. CDR3 length: 16 amino acids. Germline V gene sequence: CDR1 ENHRY, CDR2 SYGVKD. This CDR3 is CAISRGLAGNQETQYF. Written as DNA, the CDR3 is TGTGCCATCAGCCGAGGACTAGCGGGGAACCAAGAGACCCAGTACTTC.

V gene TRBV7-2 combines with J gene TRBJ2-1; 8 bases are shared with TRBD1. The V and J ends lost 1 base and 7 bases, in that order; junction bases with no gene match: 12. Germline V gene lookup returns CDR1 SGHTA and CDR2 FQGNSA. There are 17 residues in the CDR3. The CDR3 here is CASSLVLFGQGLNEQFF. The CDR3 DNA follows: TGTGCCAGCAGCTTAGTACTTTTCGGACAGGGCCTAAATGAGCAGTTCTTC.

This clonotype has at least ten counts. V is TRBV3-1 and J is TRBJ1-2; 9 nucleotides match TRBD1. With V trimmed by 3 bases and J by 8 bases, 4 bases remained unmatched. The CDR3 spans 13 residues. Germline CDR1 LGHDT, CDR2 YNNKEL (reference sequence). The CDR3 loop reads CASSHGDRVGYTF. The CDR3 DNA reads TGTGCCAGCAGCCATGGGGACAGGGTCGGCTACACCTTC.

This clonotype was seen a handful of times. V and J are TRBV6-2 or TRBV6-3 and TRBJ2-2; TRBD2 matches 7 bases. V lost 7 bases to trimming and J lost 3 bases; unmatched junction nucleotides: 2. Germline loops: CDR1 MNHEY, CDR2 SVGEGT. The CDR3 is 13 residues long. The CDR3 loop reads CASTSGHTGELFF. The CDR3 DNA sequence: TGTGCCAGCACTAGCGGCCACACCGGGGAGCTGTTTTTT.

The sample holds many counts of this clonotype. V and J are TRBV5-1 and TRBJ1-1; the D gene is possibly TRBD1 (6 bases). Trimming removed 6 bases at V and 0 bases at J, with 12 bases between. Germline V gene lookup returns CDR1 SGHRS and CDR2 YFSETQ. CDR3 size: 14 residues. The CDR3 DNA is TGCGCCAGCATGGGGGGGCCCCTGAACACTGAAGCTTTCTTT. It translates to CASMGGPLNTEAFF.

The sample holds a few counts of this clonotype. V gene TRBV18 combines with J gene TRBJ2-7, with D perhaps assigned TRBD1 or TRBD2 (5 bases each). Germline V gene data show CDR1 as KGHSH and CDR2 as LQKENI. V lost 3 bases, J lost 6 bases, and 21 bases lay in between. The CDR3 loop spans 16 amino acids. The CDR3 nucleotides read TGTGCCAGCTCACCGCAGATGTCTGGGACCGGTGGCGAGCAGTACTTC. Its translation is CASSPQMSGTGGEQYF.

This clonotype has ten or more counts. The chain uses TRBV4-2 and TRBJ2-1, with D unresolved. With 6 bases removed from V and 0 bases from J, the gap between germline ends came to 15 bases. The CDR3 covers 16 residues. Germline V CDR1 and CDR2: LGHNA, YNFKEQ. CDR3 protein: CASREGPTRSYNEQFF. The DNA of the CDR3 is TGTGCCAGCAGGGAAGGACCTACTCGCTCCTACAATGAGCAGTTCTTC.

The genes are TRBV5-1 and TRBJ2-7, with D possibly being TRBD1 (5 bases). This CDR3 spans 13 amino acids. In germline, CDR1 is SGHRS, CDR2 YFSETQ. The V end lost 4 bases, the J end lost 7 bases, and 15 bases lay between the germline ends. The CDR3: CASSGPGSEEQYF. The CDR3 DNA is TGCGCCAGCAGCGGCCCAGGGTCTGAAGAGCAGTACTTC. Full variable domain (rest looked up from reference TRBV5-1 and TRBJ2-7): KAGVTQTPRYLIKTRGQQVTLSCSPISGHRSVSWYQQTPGQGLQFLFEYFSETQRNKGNFPGRFSGRQFSNSRSEMNVSTLELGDSALYLCASSGPGSEEQYFGPGTRLTVT.

This clonotype was found many times. The chain carries TRBV5-1 and TRBJ2-3, with unresolved D. Germline CDR1 reads SGHRS; CDR2 reads YFSETQ. This CDR3 has 14 residues. Trimming stripped 0 bases from V and 5 bases from J, with 10 bases between. CDR3 amino acids: CASSLARTGDTQYF. The CDR3 DNA follows: TGCGCCAGCAGCTTGGCCAGGACGGGAGATACGCAGTATTTT.

The table lists this clonotype with a few counts. J is TRBJ2-7 and V is TRBV29-1; D tentatively reads TRBD1 or TRBD2 (5 bases each). CDR3 length: 19 amino acids. Per the germline V gene, CDR1 is SQVTM and CDR2 is ANQGSEA. V was pared by 5 bases and J by 0 bases, with 29 bases between. The CDR3 nucleotides are TGCAGCGTTAAGGGAATTCCGGGACGGGCACTTTCTAGCTCCTACGAGCAGTACTTC. Amino acids: CSVKGIPGRALSSSYEQYF.

This clonotype has a handful of counts. This chain joins TRBV9 and TRBJ2-3; D unclear. The germline V gene has CDR1 SGDLS and CDR2 YYNGEE. The CDR3 is made up of 14 amino acids. V was clipped by 4 bases and J by 4 bases, with 13 bases between them. The CDR3 protein is CASSPRPTPDTQYF. CDR3 coding DNA: TGTGCCAGCAGCCCCAGACCGACACCAGATACGCAGTATTTT.

The rearrangement links TRBV7-8 to TRBJ2-7, with 7 bases aligning to TRBD2. CDR1 is SGHVS, CDR2 FQNEAQ, per germline. J was trimmed by 1 base and V by 1 base; bases with no gene match: 4. CDR3 length equals 15 residues. CDR3 protein: CASSLEVGGSYEQYV. Written as DNA, the CDR3 is TGTGCCAGCAGCTTAGAGGTGGGGGGGTCCTACGAGCAGTACGTC.

This clonotype appeared a few times. The chain combines TRBV29-1 with TRBJ1-2; D is undetermined. Germline loops: CDR1 SQVTM, CDR2 ANQGSEA. V gave up 1 base and J gave up 4 bases, with 13 bases separating them. The CDR3 contains 14 residues. CDR3 DNA: TGCAGCGTTGAAGTGGCAGGCCGGTTCTATGGCTACACCTTC. This codes for CSVEVAGRFYGYTF. Full variable domain (missing parts from reference TRBV29-1 and TRBJ1-2): SAVISQKPSRDICQRGTSLTIQCQVDSQVTMMFWYRQQPGQSLTLIATANQGSEATYESGFVIDKFPISRPNLTFSTLTVSNMSPEDSSIYLCSVEVAGRFYGYTFGSGTRLTVV.

There are a few counts of this clonotype. The chain carries TRBV5-4 and TRBJ2-1, with 8 bases aligning to TRBD2. CDR3 length equals 18 residues. Germline CDR1 is SGHNT and CDR2 is YYREEE (reference sequence). V shed 0 bases, J shed 0 bases, and the junction held 8 bases outside the gene matches. The chain's CDR3 is CASSLGLRGGPSYNEQFF. Written as DNA, the CDR3 is TGTGCCAGCAGCTTGGGTCTCCGCGGGGGGCCCTCCTACAATGAGCAGTTCTTC.

This clonotype was counted a few times. V and J are TRBV6-2 or TRBV6-3 and TRBJ2-5, with a possible D match to TRBD2 (5 bases). Trimming removed 9 bases from V and 5 bases from J, with 16 bases in between. CDR1 MNHEY and CDR2 SVGEGT come from the germline V gene. This CDR3 has 13 amino acids. The CDR3 DNA reads TGTGCCAGTTCTAAGAGGGTGTGGGAGACCCAGTACTTC. This encodes CASSKRVWETQYF.

This clonotype was detected many times. The V and J genes are TRBV11-2 and TRBJ1-1, with D tentatively TRBD1 (6 bases). Germline CDR1 and CDR2: SGHAT and FQNNGV. This CDR3 comprises 13 residues. Trimming pared 5 bases from V and 12 bases from J, leaving 19 bases between. CDR3 DNA: TGTGCCAGCAGCCAAGGGGGGGCGTTGGCAACTTTCTTT. Amino acids: CASSQGGALATFF.

Many counts were recorded for this clonotype. This chain links TRBV6-5 with TRBJ1-1; D remains unclear. Trimming cost V 2 bases and J 4 bases, with 8 bases left between them. CDR3 length: 13 residues. Germline V gene data show CDR1 as MNHEY and CDR2 as SVGAGI. This CDR3 is CASSYGVSTEAFF. The CDR3 coding sequence is TGTGCCAGCAGTTACGGGGTGAGCACTGAAGCTTTCTTT.

As concerns this clonotype: A clone one base away is much larger, so this may be a read error. The chain recombines TRBV7-7 with TRBJ2-7; 7 positions agree with TRBD1. Germline CDR1 and CDR2: SSHAT and FNYEAQ (reference sequence). The CDR3 consists of 15 residues. DNA of the CDR3: TGTGCCAGCAGCGATAGACGAGGGGGCATCTACGAGCTGTACTTC. Translated: CASSDRRGGIYELYF.